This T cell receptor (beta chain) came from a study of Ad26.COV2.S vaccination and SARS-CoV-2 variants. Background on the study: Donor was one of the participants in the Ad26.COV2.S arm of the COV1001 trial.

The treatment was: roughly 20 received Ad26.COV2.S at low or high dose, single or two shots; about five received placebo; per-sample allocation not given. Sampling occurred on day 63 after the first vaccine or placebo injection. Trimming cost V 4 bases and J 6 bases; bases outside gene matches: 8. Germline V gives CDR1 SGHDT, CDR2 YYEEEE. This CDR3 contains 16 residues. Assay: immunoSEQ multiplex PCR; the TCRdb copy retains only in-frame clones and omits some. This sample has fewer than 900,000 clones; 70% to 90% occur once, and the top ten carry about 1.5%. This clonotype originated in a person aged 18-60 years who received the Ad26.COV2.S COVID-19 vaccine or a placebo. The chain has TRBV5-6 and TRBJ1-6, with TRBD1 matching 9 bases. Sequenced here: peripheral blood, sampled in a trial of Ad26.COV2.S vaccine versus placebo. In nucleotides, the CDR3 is TGTGCCAGCAGCAGCCGGGTGACAGGGGGTAATTCACCCCTCCACTTT. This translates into CASSSRVTGGNSPLHF.